This T cell receptor beta chain was documented in a study of blood T cell repertoires in COVID-19. Overall study: The origin of the acute and convalescent COVID-19 samples was the United States, Italy and Spain. T cells, B-cell-depleted T cells, or PBMCs provided the cDNA or gDNA that served as material.

In the study's own analysis: Nucleated cell number was recorded as an estimate derived from reference gene primer amplification. Here immunoSEQ multiplex PCR was the method, and the copy in TCRdb shows in-frame clones only, minus some. The V and J calls and the clone size are those of that table, but D and trimming were determined from the DNA. Of about 140,000 clones listed, roughly 80% are singletons. V gave up 5 bases and J gave up 0 bases, with 10 bases separating them. The germline CDR1 and CDR2 sequences are SGHNT and YENEEA. CDR3 length: 14 residues. V and J are TRBV11-3 and TRBJ2-5, with a possible D match to TRBD1 (6 bases). The sequenced sample was peripheral blood. This TCR derives from a human donor in a cohort sampled during active COVID-19. The CDR3 loop is CASSARTDQETQYF. DNA for the CDR3: TGTGCCAGCAGCGCCAGGACAGACCAAGAGACCCAGTACTTC.